The entry that follows covers one T cell receptor beta chain sequence. As yet, its antigen is unknown. This record comes from a study of OX40 agonist ivuxolimab in advanced cancers. Study-level background: Patients received the agonistic anti-OX40 (CD134) antibody ivuxolimab. Study results and caveats: Some nonresponders additionally presented with little normalized T-cell clonal expansion. With doses of 0.1-3.0 mg/kg, partial responders showed among the lowest clonal expansion.

Profiled with immunoSEQ multiplex PCR; TCRdb holds only in-frame clones, not every one. The sample includes under 70,000 clones, more than 75% of them seen just once. The sequence came from an adult with an advanced solid tumor such as melanoma, head and neck, liver or kidney cancer. The sequences come from CD4+ or CD8+ T cells sorted from blood, collected in a trial of the OX40 agonist ivuxolimab.

The CDR3 is CASRGTGGAGTQYF. Written as DNA, the CDR3 is TGTGCCAGCAGAGGGACAGGGGGCGCGGGTACGCAGTATTTT. The chain couples TRBV6-5 to TRBJ2-3; 12 nucleotides line up with TRBD1. V gave up 6 bases and J gave up 8 bases; unmatched junction bases: 6. This CDR3 has 14 amino acids. In germline, CDR1 is MNHEY, CDR2 SVGAGI.